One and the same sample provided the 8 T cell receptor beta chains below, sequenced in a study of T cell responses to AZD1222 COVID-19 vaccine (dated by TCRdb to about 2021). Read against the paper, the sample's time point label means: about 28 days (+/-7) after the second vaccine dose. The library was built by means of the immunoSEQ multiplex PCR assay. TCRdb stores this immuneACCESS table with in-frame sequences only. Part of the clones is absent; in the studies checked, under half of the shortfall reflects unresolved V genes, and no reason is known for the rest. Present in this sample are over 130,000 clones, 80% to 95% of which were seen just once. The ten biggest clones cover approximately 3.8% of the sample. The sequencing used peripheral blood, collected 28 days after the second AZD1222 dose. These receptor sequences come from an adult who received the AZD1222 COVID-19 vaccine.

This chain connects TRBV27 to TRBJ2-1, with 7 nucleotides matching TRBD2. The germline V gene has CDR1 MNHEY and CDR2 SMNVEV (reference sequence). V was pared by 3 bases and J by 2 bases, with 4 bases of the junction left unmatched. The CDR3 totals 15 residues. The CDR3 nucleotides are TGTGCCAGCAGTTTTAGCCTAGCGGCCTACAATGAGCAGTTCTTC. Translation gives CASSFSLAAYNEQFF.

The CDR3 coding sequence is TGTGCCAGCAGCCTCCGGGTTGCCTATGGCTACACCTTC. Its protein is CASSLRVAYGYTF. This chain links TRBV6-2 or TRBV6-3 with TRBJ1-2; D unresolved. The V gene's germline CDR1 is MNHEY and CDR2 SVGEGT. Trimming pared 6 bases from V and 4 bases from J, leaving 12 bases between. This CDR3 has 13 amino acids.

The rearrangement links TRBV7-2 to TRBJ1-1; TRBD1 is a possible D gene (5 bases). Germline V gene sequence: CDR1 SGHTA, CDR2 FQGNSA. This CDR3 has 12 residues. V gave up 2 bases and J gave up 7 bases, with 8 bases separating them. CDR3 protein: CASSLRGGEAFF. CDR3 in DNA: TGTGCCAGCAGCTTAAGGGGCGGTGAAGCTTTCTTT.

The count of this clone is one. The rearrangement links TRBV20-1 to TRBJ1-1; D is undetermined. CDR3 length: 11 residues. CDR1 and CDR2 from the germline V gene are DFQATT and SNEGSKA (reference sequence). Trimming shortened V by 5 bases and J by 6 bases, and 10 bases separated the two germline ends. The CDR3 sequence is CSAGRRPEAFF. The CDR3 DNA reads TGCAGTGCTGGCAGGAGACCTGAAGCTTTCTTT.

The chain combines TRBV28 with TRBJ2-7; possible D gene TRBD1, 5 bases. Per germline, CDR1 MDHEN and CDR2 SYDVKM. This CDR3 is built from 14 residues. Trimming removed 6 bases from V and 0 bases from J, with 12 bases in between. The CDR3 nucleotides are TGTGCCAGCAGCCAGGACATGCCCTCCTACGAGCAGTACTTC. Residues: CASSQDMPSYEQYF.

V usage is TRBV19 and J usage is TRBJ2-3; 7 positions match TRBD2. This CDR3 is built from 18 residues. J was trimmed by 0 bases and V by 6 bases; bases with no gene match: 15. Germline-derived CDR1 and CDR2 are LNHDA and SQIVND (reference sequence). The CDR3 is CASSPRSAGLGSTDTQYF. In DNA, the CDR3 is TGTGCCAGTAGCCCGCGATCCGCCGGACTAGGTAGCACAGATACGCAGTATTTT. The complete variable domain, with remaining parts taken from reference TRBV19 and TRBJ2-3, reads DGGITQSPKYLFRKEGQNVTLSCEQNLNHDAMYWYRQDPGQGLRLIYYSQIVNDFQKGDIAEGYSVSREKKESFPLTVTSAQKNPTAFYLCASSPRSAGLGSTDTQYFGPGTRLTVL.

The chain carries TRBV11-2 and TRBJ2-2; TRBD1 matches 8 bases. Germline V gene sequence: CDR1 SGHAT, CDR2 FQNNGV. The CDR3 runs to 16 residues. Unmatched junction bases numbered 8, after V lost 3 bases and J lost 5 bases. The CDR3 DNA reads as TGTGCCAGCAGCTTGAGATTCGACAGGGGTACCGGGGAGCTGTTTTTT. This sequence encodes CASSLRFDRGTGELFF. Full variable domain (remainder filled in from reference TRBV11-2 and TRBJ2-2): EAGVAQSPRYKIIEKRQSVAFWCNPISGHATLYWYQQILGQGPKLLIQFQNNGVVDDSQLPKDRFSAERLKGVDSTLKIQPAKLEDSAVYLCASSLRFDRGTGELFFGEGSRLTVL.

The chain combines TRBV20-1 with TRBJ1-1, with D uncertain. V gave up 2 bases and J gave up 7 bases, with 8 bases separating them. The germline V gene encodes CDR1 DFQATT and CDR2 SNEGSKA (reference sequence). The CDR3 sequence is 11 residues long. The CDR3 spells CSARPADEAFF. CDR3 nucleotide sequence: TGCAGTGCTAGACCCGCAGATGAAGCTTTCTTT.